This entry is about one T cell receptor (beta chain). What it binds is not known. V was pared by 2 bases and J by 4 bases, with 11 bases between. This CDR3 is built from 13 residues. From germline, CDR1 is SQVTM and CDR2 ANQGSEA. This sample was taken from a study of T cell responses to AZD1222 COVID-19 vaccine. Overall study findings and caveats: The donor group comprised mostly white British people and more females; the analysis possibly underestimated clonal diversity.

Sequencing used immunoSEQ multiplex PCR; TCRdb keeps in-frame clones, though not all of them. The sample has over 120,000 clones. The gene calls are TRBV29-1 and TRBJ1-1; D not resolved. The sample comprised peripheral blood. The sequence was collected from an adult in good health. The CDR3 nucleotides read TGCAGCGTTGAACGGGAGCCCGGCACTGAAGCTTTCTTT. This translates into CSVEREPGTEAFF.